This entry describes one T cell receptor beta chain. Its antigen is not identified. The data originate from a study of cytomegalovirus exposure and HLA in healthy donors. General observations from the study: Under in vitro conditions, a few CMV-associated chains were confirmed as specific for CMV antigens. As was reported, the classifier diagnosed cytomegalovirus status with high specificity and sensitivity. Despite most TCR sequences being rare, some public TCRs occurred in many donors.

An approximately 120-subject validation cohort, separate from the approximately 670-subject first cohort, supplied the donors. Method: immunoSEQ multiplex PCR; TCRdb's copy keeps in-frame clones and lacks some. Found here are about 150,000 clones, approximately 88% of them singletons; the top ten hold 3% to 3.5%. V dropped 0 bases and J dropped 5; count of bases not matched to a gene: 10. The CDR3 length is 16 residues. The germline V gene encodes CDR1 SGHNT and CDR2 YENEEA. V usage is TRBV11-3 and J usage is TRBJ2-7; 7 positions match TRBD2. The clonotype comes from a woman younger than 35 in good health and CMV-seropositive. The source material was PBMCs. The CDR3 nucleotides are TGTGCCAGCAGCTTAGATAGTCTAGGACTAGTAAACGAGCAGTACTTC. Its translation: CASSLDSLGLVNEQYF.